These 20 T cell receptor beta chains were all obtained from the same sample, sequenced in a study of blood T cells in healthy people across ages. Combining a sample-barcoded 5' primer with a J-beta primer mix, a second PCR ran for about 7 to 11 cycles. TCRdb processed the 5' RACE reads anew with MiXCR; each CDR3 protein has one entry. The top ten hold approximately 25% of the sample, which has about 580,000 distinct CDR3 sequences, around 48% seen once. Source material: blood. The receptors originated from an elderly man in good health.

In this sample, this clonotype turned up a few times. The CDR3 DNA is TGCAGTGCTAGCCTCGACCCAGGTCCCAGTGAGACCCAGTACTTC. Amino acids: CSASLDPGPSETQYF. The chain joins TRBV20-1 to TRBJ2-5; no firm D call. Germline V CDR1 and CDR2: DFQATT, SNEGSKA (reference sequence). The CDR3 totals 15 residues. V was cut by 3 bases and J by 5 bases, with 19 bases left in between.

This clonotype was counted a few times. V and J are TRBV7-9 and TRBJ1-1, with D possibly matching TRBD1 (5 bases). V lost 5 bases, J lost 3 bases, and 13 bases lay in between. The CDR3 is 14 amino acids. Germline-derived CDR1 and CDR2 are SEHNR and FQNEAQ (reference sequence). CDR3 in amino acids: CASSRRGGDTEAFF. CDR3 nucleotide sequence: TGTGCCAGCAGCAGGAGGGGAGGGGACACTGAAGCTTTCTTT.

This chain links TRBV11-2 with TRBJ2-7, with 8 positions matching TRBD2. This CDR3 is built from 15 residues. Germline values: CDR1 SGHAT, CDR2 FQNNGV. V shed 0 bases, J shed 3 bases, and the junction held 4 bases outside the gene matches. The CDR3 is CASSLELGLGYEQYF. CDR3 bases: TGTGCCAGCAGCTTAGAGTTGGGACTAGGCTACGAGCAGTACTTC.

This rearrangement joins TRBV4-3 to TRBJ1-2; maybe TRBD1 (6 bases). CDR1 and CDR2 from the germline V gene are LGHNA and YSLEER. This CDR3 is built from 17 residues. With 1 base removed from V and 0 bases from J, the gap between germline ends came to 15 bases. This CDR3 reads CASSQVLDRETNYGYTF. DNA of the CDR3: TGCGCCAGCAGCCAAGTACTGGACAGAGAAACTAACTATGGCTACACCTTC.

The chain combines TRBV3-1 with TRBJ2-7, with TRBD1 matching over 7 bases. CDR1 is LGHDT and CDR2 is YNNKEL in the germline V gene (reference sequence). This CDR3 spans 14 amino acids. The V segment lost 6 bases and the J segment 1 base; nucleotides outside the gene matches: 6. CDR3 in DNA: TGTGCCAGCAGTATTTACAGGGGATCCTACGAGCAGTACTTC. Protein: CASSIYRGSYEQYF.

This clonotype was picked up a small number of times. The V and J genes are TRBV4-3 and TRBJ2-4; D remains unclear. The CDR3 length is 14 residues. Germline V gene lookup returns CDR1 LGHNA and CDR2 YSLEER. The ends were cut back, 4 bases at V and 4 bases at J, with 11 bases in the middle. The CDR3 region is CASSLRITKNIQYF. In nucleotides, the CDR3 is TGCGCCAGCAGCCTTCGGATCACAAAAAACATTCAGTACTTC.

The V call is TRBV18, the J call TRBJ2-5; the D gene could be TRBD1 or TRBD2 (6 bases each). The CDR3 sequence is 14 residues long. With 6 bases removed from V and 2 bases from J, the gap between germline ends came to 13 bases. In germline, CDR1 is KGHSH, CDR2 LQKENI. The CDR3 DNA follows: TGTGCCAGCTCCCACGGGGGCGAGCAAGAGACCCAGTACTTC. Its protein product is CASSHGGEQETQYF.

The chain joins TRBV20-1 to TRBJ2-1; the D gene could be TRBD1 or TRBD2 (5 bases each). Trimming took off 3 bases at V and 0 bases at J, with 24 bases between the two ends. Germline CDR1 reads DFQATT; CDR2 reads SNEGSKA (reference sequence). CDR3 length: 19 residues. The CDR3, as DNA: TGCAGTGCTAGGACAGACGTCCCCAGGAGGAGTTCCTCCTACAATGAGCAGTTCTTC. Protein product: CSARTDVPRRSSSYNEQFF.

For the CDR3, the DNA is TGCAGCGTAGCCCTAGCGGGGGAGGAGACCCAGTACTTC. Its protein product is CSVALAGEETQYF. The chain is built from TRBV29-1 and TRBJ2-5, with 10 bases aligning to TRBD2. Trimming took 6 bases from V and 5 from J; bases not matched to a gene: 6. CDR3 size: 13 residues. CDR1 SQVTM and CDR2 ANQGSEA come from the germline V gene.

In its sample, this clonotype was seen many times. The chain employs TRBV5-1 and TRBJ2-3; unclear D gene. Germline CDR1 is SGHRS and CDR2 is YFSETQ. With 4 bases removed from V and 2 bases from J, the gap between germline ends came to 5 bases. The CDR3 extends over 12 amino acids. The CDR3 spells CASSPPTDTQYF. As DNA, the CDR3 is TGCGCCAGCAGCCCCCCCACAGATACGCAGTATTTT.

The chain employs TRBV30 and TRBJ2-7, with D possibly being TRBD2 (5 bases). The V gene's germline CDR1 is GTSNPN and CDR2 SVGIG (reference sequence). The V end was cut by 0 bases, the J end by 3 bases, with 18 bases between. This CDR3 region has 16 residues. CDR3 in amino acids: CAWSVLGPVGVYEQYF. CDR3 DNA: TGTGCCTGGAGTGTACTCGGGCCGGTCGGGGTCTACGAGCAGTACTTC. Based on the CDR3 plus reference TRBV30 and TRBJ2-7, the full variable domain is SQTIHQWPATLVQPVGSPLSLECTVEGTSNPNLYWYRQAAGRGLQLLFYSVGIGQISSEVPQNLSASRPQDRQFILSSKKLLLSDSGFYLCAWSVLGPVGVYEQYFGPGTRLTVT.

V usage is TRBV7-9 and J usage is TRBJ2-7, with 7 bases that match TRBD1. The CDR3 is 16 amino acids. CDR1 SEHNR and CDR2 FQNEAQ come from the germline V gene (reference sequence). The V segment lost 3 bases and the J segment 0 bases; nucleotides outside the gene matches: 8. The CDR3 nucleotides read TGTGCCAGCAGCTTTGGGACAGCCGTTTCCTCCTACGAGCAGTACTTC. Its protein product is CASSFGTAVSSYEQYF.

There are a few counts of this clonotype. J is TRBJ2-7 and V is TRBV20-1; 7 positions agree with TRBD1. Per the germline V gene, CDR1 is DFQATT and CDR2 is SNEGSKA (reference sequence). The CDR3 consists of 14 residues. Trimming cost V 5 bases and J 3 bases; bases outside gene matches: 10. This CDR3 is CSAGPGTAYYEQYF. The CDR3 DNA is TGCAGTGCTGGACCCGGGACAGCCTACTACGAGCAGTACTTC.

This clonotype was seen ten or more times. V and J are TRBV6-6 and TRBJ1-2; D is perhaps TRBD1 (5 bases). The CDR3 covers 14 residues. Deletions cut 5 bases from V and 5 bases from J, with 15 bases between. Germline CDR1 is MNHNY and CDR2 is SVGAGI (reference sequence). The CDR3 coding sequence is TGTGCCAGCAGTCGAACAGGAGCTGATTATGGCTACACCTTC. Its translation is CASSRTGADYGYTF.

This sequence joins TRBV4-2 and TRBJ2-7; D gene unclear. The V end lost 0 bases, the J end lost 0 bases, and 9 bases lay between the germline ends. This CDR3 has 15 residues. Germline-derived CDR1 and CDR2 are LGHNA and YNFKEQ. Written as DNA, the CDR3 is TGTGCCAGCAGCCAAGATGGTGATAGCTCCTACGAGCAGTACTTC. Residues: CASSQDGDSSYEQYF.

In DNA, the CDR3 is TGCAGTGCTGGACAGGGGTTGGGCTATGGCTACACCTTC. This sequence encodes CSAGQGLGYGYTF. The chain is built from TRBV20-1 and TRBJ1-2; TRBD1 matches at 9 bases. Germline CDR1 DFQATT, CDR2 SNEGSKA (reference sequence). J gave up 4 bases and V 5 bases, and 5 bases lay outside the gene matches. The CDR3 consists of 13 residues.

This clonotype was seen a handful of times. CDR3 protein: CASSPVTGTETYNEQFF. The CDR3 DNA reads as TGTGCCAGCTCACCCGTAACCGGGACAGAAACCTACAATGAGCAGTTCTTC. This sequence joins TRBV18 and TRBJ2-1; TRBD1 aligns across 7 bases. The V gene end was trimmed by 3 bases and the J gene end by 2 bases; junction bases not matched to a gene: 10. The CDR3 is made up of 17 amino acids. Germline V gene sequence: CDR1 KGHSH, CDR2 LQKENI.

The sample holds many counts of this clonotype. The chain joins TRBV6-5 to TRBJ2-3, with a tentative D call TRBD2 (6 bases). V lost 6 bases and J lost 8, with 15 bases in between. Germline V gene sequence: CDR1 MNHEY, CDR2 SVGAGI. The CDR3 is made up of 13 amino acids. For the CDR3, the DNA is TGTGCCAGCAGCTCGTGGGACTTGGCTACGCAGTATTTT. Its protein is CASSSWDLATQYF.

This clonotype was detected a few times. The chain combines TRBV6-2 or TRBV6-3 with TRBJ1-4, with 8 bases matching TRBD1. With 6 bases clipped from V and 8 bases from J, the junction kept 8 bases outside the gene matches. This CDR3 is built from 14 residues. The germline V gene encodes CDR1 MNHEY and CDR2 SVGEGT. This CDR3 reads CASSPGTGGEKLFF. CDR3 in DNA: TGTGCCAGCAGCCCCGGGACAGGAGGCGAAAAACTGTTTTTT.

The V gene is TRBV3-1, the J gene TRBJ2-7; TRBD1 agrees at 8 bases. The CDR3 covers 14 residues. From germline, CDR1 is LGHDT and CDR2 YNNKEL (reference sequence). The J segment lost 2 bases and the V segment lost 4 bases, leaving 4 bases of the junction unmatched. CDR3 coding DNA: TGTGCCAGCAGCCTACAGGGGGTCACCTACGAGCAGTACTTC. Protein: CASSLQGVTYEQYF.